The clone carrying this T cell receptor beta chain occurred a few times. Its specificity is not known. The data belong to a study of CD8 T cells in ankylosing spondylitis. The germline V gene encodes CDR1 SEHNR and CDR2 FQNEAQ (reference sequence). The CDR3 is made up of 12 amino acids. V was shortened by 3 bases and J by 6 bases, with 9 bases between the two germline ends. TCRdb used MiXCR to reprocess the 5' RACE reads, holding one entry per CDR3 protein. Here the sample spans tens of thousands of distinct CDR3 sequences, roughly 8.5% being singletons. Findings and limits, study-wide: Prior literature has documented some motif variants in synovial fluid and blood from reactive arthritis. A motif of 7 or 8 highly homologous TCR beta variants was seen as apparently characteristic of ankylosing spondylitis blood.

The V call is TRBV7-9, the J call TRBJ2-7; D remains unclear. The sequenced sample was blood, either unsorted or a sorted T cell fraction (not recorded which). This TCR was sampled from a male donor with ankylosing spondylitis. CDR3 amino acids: CASSFGGSEQYF. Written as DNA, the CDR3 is TGTGCCAGCAGCTTCGGCGGTTCCGAGCAGTACTTC.